This TCR beta chain was sequenced in a study of Ad26.COV2.S vaccination and SARS-CoV-2 variants. Germline V lookup: CDR1 SGHRS, CDR2 YFSETQ. This CDR3 comprises 14 residues. After removal of 0 bases from V and 3 bases from J, the junction contained 3 bases not matched to a gene. Assay used: immunoSEQ multiplex PCR; TCRdb lists only in-frame clones, some missing. The sample has some 340,000 clones; around 81% are singletons. Treatment given: some 20 received Ad26.COV2.S at low or high dose, single or two shots; five or six received placebo; per-sample allocation not given. Following the first vaccine or placebo injection, samples were taken on day 63.

The sample here was peripheral blood, taken in a trial of Ad26.COV2.S vaccine versus placebo. This receptor was identified in a person between 18 and 60 years old who received the Ad26.COV2.S COVID-19 vaccine or a placebo. The V and J genes are TRBV5-1 and TRBJ2-7; 7 bases align to TRBD1. The CDR3 loop reads CASSLVGQNYEQYF. The CDR3 coding sequence is TGCGCCAGCAGCTTGGTGGGACAGAACTACGAGCAGTACTTC.